These T cell receptor beta chains were read from a single sample in a study of cytomegalovirus exposure and HLA in healthy donors. Generated by immunoSEQ multiplex PCR, the TCRdb table keeps only in-frame clones and is missing some. The sample holds about 64,000 clones, 55% to 65% seen once. The specimen sequenced was PBMCs. The receptors come from a woman between 50 and 59 years old in good health and CMV-seronegative. The CDR3 runs from the conserved cysteine through the conserved F or W.

TRBV15 CATSIYLDRARNEQFF
TRBV11-3 CASTRPGLNTEAFF
TRBV7-2 CASSSGLFPSYNEQFF
TRBV4-1 CASSSLTRDLGNEQFF
TRBV5-1 CASSLDPGQGGEAFF
TRBV7-2 CASSPRPTEGYTF
TRBV9 CASSAERSPYEQYF
TRBV27 CASSSKGQGSTEAFF
TRBV28 CASSLGRGFQYGYTF
TRBV30 CAWSVGGTSRETQYF
TRBV30 CAWTAQVGGWTGELFF
TRBV4-3 CASSFGQGANQETQYF
TRBV7-2 CASSFRSNYGYTF
TRBV7-2 CASSFMPSGRNEQFF